This TCR beta chain was identified in a study of cytomegalovirus exposure and HLA in healthy donors. Overall study results and limits: Some public TCRs appeared in many individuals, while most sequences were rare.

Profiled with immunoSEQ multiplex PCR; TCRdb holds only in-frame clones, not every one. This table has 95,000 to 150,000 clones, 89% appearing once. Comments on this clone: Its specificity is not known.

The receptor comes from a young woman in good health and CMV-seronegative. The sample comprised PBMCs.

CDR3 sequence: CASTGLANQPQHF. DNA for the CDR3: TGTGCCAGCACGGGTTTGGCCAATCAGCCCCAGCATTTT. V is TRBV2 and J is TRBJ1-5; D remains ambiguous. The CDR3 length is 13 residues. The germline V gene encodes CDR1 SNHLY and CDR2 FYNNEI. Deletions cut 7 bases from V and 3 bases from J, with 10 bases between.